This T cell receptor (beta chain) was sequenced during a study of blood T cell repertoires in COVID-19. Study overall: The origin of the acute and convalescent COVID-19 samples was the United States, Italy and Spain.

Measured with immunoSEQ multiplex PCR; TCRdb has only the in-frame clones, and not every one. Altogether around 80,000 clones are present, approximately 86% being singletons, with the ten largest covering 25% to 35%. Germline CDR1 reads SGDLS; CDR2 reads YYNGEE. The V end lost 0 bases, the J end lost 4 bases, and 12 bases lay between the germline ends. The CDR3 is 15 residues long. The sequence was obtained from a woman of 80 years or more with acute or convalescent COVID-19. The chain carries TRBV9 and TRBJ2-3; possible D gene TRBD2, 6 bases. Sequenced: peripheral blood. CDR3 region: CASSVDGGPADTQYF. The CDR3 coding sequence is TGTGCCAGCAGCGTAGATGGAGGGCCCGCAGATACGCAGTATTTT.